This T cell receptor beta chain was retrieved from a study of blood T cell repertoires in COVID-19. Sequencing used immunoSEQ multiplex PCR; TCRdb keeps in-frame clones, though not all of them. The table records about 350,000 clones, roughly 90% of them present only once. Germline loops: CDR1 SGHRS, CDR2 YFSETQ. Trimming removed 4 bases from V and 4 bases from J, with 14 bases in between. The CDR3 length is 14 residues. The rearrangement links TRBV5-1 to TRBJ1-1; possibly TRBD1 for D (6 bases). The sequencing input was peripheral blood. This TCR was recovered from a woman aged 70 to 79 with COVID-19, enrolled during active disease. The DNA for the CDR3 is TGCGCCAGCAGCGGGAGGGGACAAGTCACTGAAGCTTTCTTT. Protein sequence: CASSGRGQVTEAFF.